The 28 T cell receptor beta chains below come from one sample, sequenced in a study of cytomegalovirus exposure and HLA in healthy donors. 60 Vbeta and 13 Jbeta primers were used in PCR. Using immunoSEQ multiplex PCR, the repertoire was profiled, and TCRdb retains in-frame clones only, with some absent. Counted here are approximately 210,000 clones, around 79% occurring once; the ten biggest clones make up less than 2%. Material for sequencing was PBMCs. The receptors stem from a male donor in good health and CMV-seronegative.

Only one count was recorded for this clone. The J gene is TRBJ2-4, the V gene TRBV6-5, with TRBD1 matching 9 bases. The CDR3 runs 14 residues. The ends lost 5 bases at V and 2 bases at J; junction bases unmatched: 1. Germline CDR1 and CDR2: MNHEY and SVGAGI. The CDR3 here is CASSDRGTKNIQYF. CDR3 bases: TGTGCCAGCAGTGACAGGGGGACCAAAAACATTCAGTACTTC.

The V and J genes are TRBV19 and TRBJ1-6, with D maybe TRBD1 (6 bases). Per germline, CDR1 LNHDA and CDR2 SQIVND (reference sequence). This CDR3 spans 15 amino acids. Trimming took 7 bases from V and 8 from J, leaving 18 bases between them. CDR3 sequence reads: CASTNKQGTYSPLHF. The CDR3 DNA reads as TGTGCCAGTACCAATAAACAGGGAACCTATTCACCCCTCCACTTT.

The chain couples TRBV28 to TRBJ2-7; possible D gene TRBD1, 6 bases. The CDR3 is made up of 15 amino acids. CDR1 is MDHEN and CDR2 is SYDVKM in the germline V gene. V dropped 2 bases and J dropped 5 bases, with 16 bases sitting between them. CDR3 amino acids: CASSLRQGSFHEQYF. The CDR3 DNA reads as TGTGCCAGCAGTTTAAGGCAGGGGAGTTTCCACGAGCAGTACTTC.

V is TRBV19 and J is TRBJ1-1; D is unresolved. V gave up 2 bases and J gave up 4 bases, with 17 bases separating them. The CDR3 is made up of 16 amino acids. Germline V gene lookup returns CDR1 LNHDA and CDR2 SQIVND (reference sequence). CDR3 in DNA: TGTGCCAGTAGTATATCTAGGGAGAGTGAAATCACTGAAGCTTTCTTT. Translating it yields CASSISRESEITEAFF.

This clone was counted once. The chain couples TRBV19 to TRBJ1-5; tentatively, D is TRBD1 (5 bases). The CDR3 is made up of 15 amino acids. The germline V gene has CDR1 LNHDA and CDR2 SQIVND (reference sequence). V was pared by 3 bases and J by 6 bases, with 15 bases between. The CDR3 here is CASSIGGGPAQPQHF. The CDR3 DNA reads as TGTGCCAGTAGTATTGGGGGGGGACCGGCTCAGCCCCAGCATTTT. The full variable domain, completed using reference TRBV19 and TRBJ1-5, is DGGITQSPKYLFRKEGQNVTLSCEQNLNHDAMYWYRQDPGQGLRLIYYSQIVNDFQKGDIAEGYSVSREKKESFPLTVTSAQKNPTAFYLCASSIGGGPAQPQHFGDGTRLSIL.

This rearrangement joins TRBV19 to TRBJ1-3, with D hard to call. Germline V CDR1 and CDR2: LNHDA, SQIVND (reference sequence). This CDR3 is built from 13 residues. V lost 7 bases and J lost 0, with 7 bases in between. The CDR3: CASTGLSGNTIYF. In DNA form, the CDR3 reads TGTGCCAGTACGGGTCTCTCTGGAAACACCATATATTTT.

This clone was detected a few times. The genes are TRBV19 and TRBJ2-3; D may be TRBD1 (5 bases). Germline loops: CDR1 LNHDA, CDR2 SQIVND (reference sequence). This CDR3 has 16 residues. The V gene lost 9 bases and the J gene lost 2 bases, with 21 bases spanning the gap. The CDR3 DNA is TGTGCCAGCAAGGGGTTAGGGTACCAGTCCACAGATACGCAGTATTTT. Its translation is CASKGLGYQSTDTQYF.

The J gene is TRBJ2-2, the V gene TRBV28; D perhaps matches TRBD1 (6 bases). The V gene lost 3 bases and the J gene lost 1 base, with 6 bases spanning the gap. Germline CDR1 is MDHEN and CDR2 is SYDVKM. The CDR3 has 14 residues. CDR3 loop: CASSLGQNTGELFF. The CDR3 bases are TGTGCCAGCAGTTTGGGACAGAACACCGGGGAGCTGTTTTTT.

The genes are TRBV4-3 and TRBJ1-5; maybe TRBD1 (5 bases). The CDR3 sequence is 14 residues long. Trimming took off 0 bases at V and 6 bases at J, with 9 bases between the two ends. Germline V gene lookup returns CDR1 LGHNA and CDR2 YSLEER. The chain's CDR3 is CASSQDRGGQPQHF. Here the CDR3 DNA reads TGCGCCAGCAGCCAAGATCGCGGGGGTCAGCCCCAGCATTTT.

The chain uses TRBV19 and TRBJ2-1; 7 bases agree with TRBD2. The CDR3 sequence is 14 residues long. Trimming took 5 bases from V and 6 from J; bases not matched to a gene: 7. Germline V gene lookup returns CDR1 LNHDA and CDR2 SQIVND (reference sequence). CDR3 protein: CASSGLEGSNEQFF. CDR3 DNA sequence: TGTGCCAGTAGTGGACTAGAGGGATCCAATGAGCAGTTCTTC.

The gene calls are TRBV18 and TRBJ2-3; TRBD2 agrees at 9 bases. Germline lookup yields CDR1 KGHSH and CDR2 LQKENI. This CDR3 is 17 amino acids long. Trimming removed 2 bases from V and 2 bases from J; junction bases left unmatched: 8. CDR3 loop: CASSPLQRGDLTDTQYF. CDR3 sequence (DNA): TGTGCCAGCTCACCATTACAGCGGGGGGACCTCACAGATACGCAGTATTTT.

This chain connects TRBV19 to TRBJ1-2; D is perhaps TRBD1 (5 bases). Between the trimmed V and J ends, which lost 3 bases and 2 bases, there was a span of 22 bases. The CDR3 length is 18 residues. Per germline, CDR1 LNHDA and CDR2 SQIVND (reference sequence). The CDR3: CASSMGGGAGMANYGYTF. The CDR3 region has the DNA TGTGCCAGTAGTATGGGTGGCGGAGCAGGGATGGCCAACTATGGCTACACCTTC.

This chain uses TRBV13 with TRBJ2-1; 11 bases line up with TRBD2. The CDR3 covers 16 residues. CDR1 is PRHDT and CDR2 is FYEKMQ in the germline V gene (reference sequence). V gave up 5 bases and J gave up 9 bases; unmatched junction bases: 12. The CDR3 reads CASSPRTSGRTAEQFF. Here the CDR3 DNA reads TGTGCCAGCAGCCCCCGGACTAGCGGGCGGACTGCTGAGCAGTTCTTC.

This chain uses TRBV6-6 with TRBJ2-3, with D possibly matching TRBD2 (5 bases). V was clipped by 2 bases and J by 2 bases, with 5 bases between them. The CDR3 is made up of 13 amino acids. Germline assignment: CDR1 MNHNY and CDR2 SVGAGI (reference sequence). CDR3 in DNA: TGTGCCAGCAGTTACCGGGACACAGATACGCAGTATTTT. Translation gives CASSYRDTDTQYF.

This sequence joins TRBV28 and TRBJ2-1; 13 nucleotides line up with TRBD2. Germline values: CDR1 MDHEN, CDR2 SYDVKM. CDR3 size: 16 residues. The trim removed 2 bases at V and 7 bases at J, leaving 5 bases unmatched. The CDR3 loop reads CASSLPLAGGPNEQFF. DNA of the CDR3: TGTGCCAGCAGTTTACCACTAGCGGGGGGGCCGAATGAGCAGTTCTTC.

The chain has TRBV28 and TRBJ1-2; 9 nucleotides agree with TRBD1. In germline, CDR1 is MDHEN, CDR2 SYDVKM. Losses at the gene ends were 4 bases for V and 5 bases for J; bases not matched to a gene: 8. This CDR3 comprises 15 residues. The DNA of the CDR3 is TGTGCCAGCAGTTCTACAGGGGGCGCAGGGTATGGCTACACCTTC. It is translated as CASSSTGGAGYGYTF.

The DNA for the CDR3 is TGCGCCAGCAGCCAAGCCAGGGGGACAGCGATCTCTGGAAACACCATATATTTT. This sequence encodes CASSQARGTAISGNTIYF. The V call is TRBV4-1, the J call TRBJ1-3; 7 bases fit TRBD1. The CDR3 extends over 18 amino acids. V was clipped by 1 base and J by 0 bases; unmatched bases: 9. CDR1 is MGHRA, CDR2 YSYEKL, per germline.

This CDR3 is CASSPGQEPSPEQYF. As DNA, the CDR3 is TGTGCCAGCAGCCCTGGACAGGAACCTTCTCCCGAGCAGTACTTC. This chain uses TRBV7-6 with TRBJ2-7; 7 nucleotides line up with TRBD1. In germline, CDR1 is SGHVS, CDR2 FNYEAQ. The CDR3 runs 15 residues. V dropped 5 bases and J dropped 6; count of bases not matched to a gene: 13.

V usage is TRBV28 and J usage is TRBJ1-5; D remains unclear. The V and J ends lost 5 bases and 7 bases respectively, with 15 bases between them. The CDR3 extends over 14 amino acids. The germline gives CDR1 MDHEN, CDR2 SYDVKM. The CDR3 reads CASSPRRLRQPQHF. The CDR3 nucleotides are TGTGCCAGCAGTCCTCGCAGGCTGAGACAGCCCCAGCATTTT.

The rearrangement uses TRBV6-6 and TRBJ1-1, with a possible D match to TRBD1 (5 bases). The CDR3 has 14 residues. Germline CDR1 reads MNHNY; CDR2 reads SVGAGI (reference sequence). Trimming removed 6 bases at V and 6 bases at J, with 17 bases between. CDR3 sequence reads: CASSRPGDLPEAFF. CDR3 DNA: TGTGCCAGCAGCCGGCCGGGGGATCTCCCTGAAGCTTTCTTT.

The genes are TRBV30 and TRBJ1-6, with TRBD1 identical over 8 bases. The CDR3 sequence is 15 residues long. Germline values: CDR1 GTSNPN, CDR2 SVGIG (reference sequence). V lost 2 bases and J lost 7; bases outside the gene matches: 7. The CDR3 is CAWSPQGAGNSPLHF. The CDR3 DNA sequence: TGTGCCTGGAGTCCCCAGGGGGCGGGCAATTCACCCCTCCACTTT.

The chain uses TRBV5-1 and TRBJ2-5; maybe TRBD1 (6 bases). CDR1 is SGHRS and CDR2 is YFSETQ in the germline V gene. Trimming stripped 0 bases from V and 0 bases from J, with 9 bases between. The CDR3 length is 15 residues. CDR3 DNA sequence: TGCGCCAGCAGCTTGGATGGGACACACCAAGAGACCCAGTACTTC. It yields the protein CASSLDGTHQETQYF.

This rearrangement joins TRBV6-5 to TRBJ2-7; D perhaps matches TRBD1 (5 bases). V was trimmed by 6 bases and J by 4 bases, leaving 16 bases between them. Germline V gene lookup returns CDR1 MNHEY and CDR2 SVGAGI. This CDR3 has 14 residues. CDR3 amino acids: CASSRQTNQYEQYF. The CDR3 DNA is TGTGCCAGCAGCCGACAGACAAACCAGTACGAGCAGTACTTC.

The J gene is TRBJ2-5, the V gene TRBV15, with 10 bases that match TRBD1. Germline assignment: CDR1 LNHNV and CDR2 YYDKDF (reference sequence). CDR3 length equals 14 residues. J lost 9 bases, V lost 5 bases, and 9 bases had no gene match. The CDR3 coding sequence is TGTGCCACCAGCGCGGGACAGGGGTTTTTGGCCCAGTACTTC. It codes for CATSAGQGFLAQYF.

The chain's CDR3 is CASSSGQGAFYEQYF. The CDR3 coding sequence is TGTGCCAGCAGCTCCGGACAGGGGGCCTTTTACGAGCAGTACTTC. This sequence joins TRBV13 and TRBJ2-7; 11 bases align to TRBD1. The CDR3 has 15 amino acids. CDR1 PRHDT and CDR2 FYEKMQ come from the germline V gene (reference sequence). Unmatched junction bases numbered 6, after V lost 4 bases and J lost 4 bases.

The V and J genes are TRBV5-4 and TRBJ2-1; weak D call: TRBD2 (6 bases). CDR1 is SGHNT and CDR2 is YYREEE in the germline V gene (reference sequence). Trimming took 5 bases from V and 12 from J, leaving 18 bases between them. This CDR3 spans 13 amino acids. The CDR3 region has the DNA TGTGCCAGCAGTCTGGACTCCAGTAGCGGGCAGTTCTTC. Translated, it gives CASSLDSSSGQFF.

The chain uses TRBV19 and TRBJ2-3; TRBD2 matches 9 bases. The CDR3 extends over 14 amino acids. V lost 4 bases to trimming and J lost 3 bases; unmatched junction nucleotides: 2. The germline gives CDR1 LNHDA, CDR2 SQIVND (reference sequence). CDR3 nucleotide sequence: TGTGCCAGTAGTACGAGCGGGGGGACAGATACGCAGTATTTT. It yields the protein CASSTSGGTDTQYF.

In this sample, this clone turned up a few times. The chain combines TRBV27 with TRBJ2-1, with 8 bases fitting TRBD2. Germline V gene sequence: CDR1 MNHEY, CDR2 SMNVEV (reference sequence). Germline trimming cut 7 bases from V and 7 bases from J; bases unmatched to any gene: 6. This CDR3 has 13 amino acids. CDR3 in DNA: TGTGCCAGCAACGGGAGGGCCGAAAATGAGCAGTTCTTC. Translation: CASNGRAENEQFF.